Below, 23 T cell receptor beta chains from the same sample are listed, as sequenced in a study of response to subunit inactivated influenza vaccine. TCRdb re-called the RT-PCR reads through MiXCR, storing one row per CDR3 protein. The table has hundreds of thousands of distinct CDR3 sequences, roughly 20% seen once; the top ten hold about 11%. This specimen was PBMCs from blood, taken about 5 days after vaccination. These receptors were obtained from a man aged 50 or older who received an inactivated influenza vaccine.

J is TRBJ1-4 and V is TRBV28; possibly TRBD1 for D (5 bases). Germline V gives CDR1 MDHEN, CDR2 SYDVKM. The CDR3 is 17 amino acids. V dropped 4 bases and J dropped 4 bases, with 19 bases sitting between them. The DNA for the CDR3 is TGTGCCAGCAGTTGGGGGTTGGACGCCATTCTTAATGAAAAACTGTTTTTT. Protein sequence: CASSWGLDAILNEKLFF.

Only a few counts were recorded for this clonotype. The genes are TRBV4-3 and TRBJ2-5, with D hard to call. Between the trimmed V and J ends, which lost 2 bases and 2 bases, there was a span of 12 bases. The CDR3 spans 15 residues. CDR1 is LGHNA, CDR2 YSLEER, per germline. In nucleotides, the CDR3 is TGCGCCAGCAGCCAATCCCTTCCCCAGCAAGAGACCCAGTACTTC. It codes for CASSQSLPQQETQYF.

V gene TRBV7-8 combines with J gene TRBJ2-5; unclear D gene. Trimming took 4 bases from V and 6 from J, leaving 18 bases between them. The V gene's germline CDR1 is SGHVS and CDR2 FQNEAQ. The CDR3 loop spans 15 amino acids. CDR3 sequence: CASSSTYQISQTQYF. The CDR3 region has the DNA TGTGCCAGCAGCTCAACTTATCAAATCTCCCAGACCCAGTACTTC.

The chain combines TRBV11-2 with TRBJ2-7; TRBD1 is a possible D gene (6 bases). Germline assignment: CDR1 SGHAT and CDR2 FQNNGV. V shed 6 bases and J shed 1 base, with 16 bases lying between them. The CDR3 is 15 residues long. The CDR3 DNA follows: TGTGCCAGCAGGCTAATCCGGGACAAATCCTACGAGCAGTACTTC. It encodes CASRLIRDKSYEQYF.

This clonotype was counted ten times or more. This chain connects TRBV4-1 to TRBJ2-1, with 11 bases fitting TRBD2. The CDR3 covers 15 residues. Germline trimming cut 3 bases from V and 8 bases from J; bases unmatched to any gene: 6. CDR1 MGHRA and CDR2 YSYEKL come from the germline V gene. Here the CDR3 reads CASSQSGTSGDEQFF. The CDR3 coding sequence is TGCGCCAGCAGCCAGTCCGGGACTAGCGGCGATGAGCAGTTCTTC.

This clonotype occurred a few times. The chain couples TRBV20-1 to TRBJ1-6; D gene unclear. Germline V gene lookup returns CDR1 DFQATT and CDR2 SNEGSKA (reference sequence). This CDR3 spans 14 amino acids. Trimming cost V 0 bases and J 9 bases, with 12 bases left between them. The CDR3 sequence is CSARDGQSISPLHF. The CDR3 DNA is TGCAGTGCTAGAGATGGCCAGTCGATTTCACCCCTCCACTTT.

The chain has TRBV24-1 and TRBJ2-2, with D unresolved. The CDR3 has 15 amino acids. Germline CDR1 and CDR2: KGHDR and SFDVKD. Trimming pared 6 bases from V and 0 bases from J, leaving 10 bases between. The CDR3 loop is CATSTARTNTGELFF. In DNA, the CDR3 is TGTGCCACCAGTACAGCGAGAACGAACACCGGGGAGCTGTTTTTT.

This CDR3 reads CSARTGTRQTQYF. The DNA of the CDR3 is TGCAGTGCTAGAACCGGGACTAGGCAGACCCAGTACTTC. The chain couples TRBV20-1 to TRBJ2-5; TRBD2 matches 8 bases. Germline V gene lookup returns CDR1 DFQATT and CDR2 SNEGSKA (reference sequence). The CDR3 contains 13 residues. The V segment lost 2 bases and the J segment 6 bases; nucleotides outside the gene matches: 5.

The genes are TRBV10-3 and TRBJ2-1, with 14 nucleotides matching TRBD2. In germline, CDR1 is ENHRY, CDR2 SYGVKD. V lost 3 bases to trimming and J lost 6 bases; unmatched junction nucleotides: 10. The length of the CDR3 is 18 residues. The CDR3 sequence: CAISERLAGGPVGNEQFF. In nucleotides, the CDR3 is TGTGCCATCAGTGAAAGACTAGCGGGAGGGCCTGTCGGCAATGAGCAGTTCTTC.

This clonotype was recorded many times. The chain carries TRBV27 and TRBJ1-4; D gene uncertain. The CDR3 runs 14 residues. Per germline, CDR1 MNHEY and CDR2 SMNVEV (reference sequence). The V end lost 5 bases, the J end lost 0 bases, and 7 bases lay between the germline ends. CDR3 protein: CASSGRTTNEKLFF. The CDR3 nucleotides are TGTGCCAGCAGTGGACGGACAACTAATGAAAAACTGTTTTTT.

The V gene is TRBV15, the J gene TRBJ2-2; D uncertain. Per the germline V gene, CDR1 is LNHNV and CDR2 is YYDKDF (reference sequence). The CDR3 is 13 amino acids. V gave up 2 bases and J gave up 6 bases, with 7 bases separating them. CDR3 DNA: TGTGCCACCAGCAGAAATACGCCCGGGGAGCTGTTTTTT. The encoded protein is CATSRNTPGELFF.

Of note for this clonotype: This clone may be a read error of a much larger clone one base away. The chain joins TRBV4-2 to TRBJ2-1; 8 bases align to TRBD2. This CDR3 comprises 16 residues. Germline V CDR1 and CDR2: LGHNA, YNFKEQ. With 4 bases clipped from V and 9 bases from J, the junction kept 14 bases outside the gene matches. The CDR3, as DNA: TGTGCCAGCAGCCCAGGCTTAGCGGGGTGGGTAATTGAGCAGTTCTTC. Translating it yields CASSPGLAGWVIEQFF.

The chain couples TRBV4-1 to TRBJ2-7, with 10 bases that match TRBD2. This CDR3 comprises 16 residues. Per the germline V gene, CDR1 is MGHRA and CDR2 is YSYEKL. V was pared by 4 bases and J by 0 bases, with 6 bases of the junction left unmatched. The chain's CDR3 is CASSLLAGAPSYEQYF. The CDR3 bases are TGCGCCAGCAGCCTCCTAGCGGGAGCCCCCTCCTACGAGCAGTACTTC.

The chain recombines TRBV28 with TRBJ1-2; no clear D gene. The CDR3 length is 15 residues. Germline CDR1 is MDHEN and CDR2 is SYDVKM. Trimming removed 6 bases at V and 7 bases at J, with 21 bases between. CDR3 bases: TGTGCCAGCAGACCCACCGGGAACCAACGATTTGGCTACACCTTC. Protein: CASRPTGNQRFGYTF.

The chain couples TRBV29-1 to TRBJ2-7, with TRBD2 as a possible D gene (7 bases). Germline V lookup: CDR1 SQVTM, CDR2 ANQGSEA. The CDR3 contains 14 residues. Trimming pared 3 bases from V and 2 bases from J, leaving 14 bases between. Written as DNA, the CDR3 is TGCAGCGTTGAGGGGGGGCCCCCTACCTACGAGCAGTACTTC. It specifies CSVEGGPPTYEQYF.

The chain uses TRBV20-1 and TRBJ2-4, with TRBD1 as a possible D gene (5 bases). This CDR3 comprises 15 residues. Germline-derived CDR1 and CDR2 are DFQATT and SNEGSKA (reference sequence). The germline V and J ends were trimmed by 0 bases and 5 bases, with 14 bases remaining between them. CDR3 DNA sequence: TGCAGTGCTAGAGATGGGCAGGGTCCCCAAAACATTCAGTACTTC. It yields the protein CSARDGQGPQNIQYF.

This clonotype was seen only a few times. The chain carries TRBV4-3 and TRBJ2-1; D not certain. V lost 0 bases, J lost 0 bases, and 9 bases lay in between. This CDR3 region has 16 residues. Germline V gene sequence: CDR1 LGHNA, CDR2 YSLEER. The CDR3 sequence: CASSQEPMSSYNEQFF. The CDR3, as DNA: TGCGCCAGCAGCCAAGAGCCGATGAGCTCCTACAATGAGCAGTTCTTC.

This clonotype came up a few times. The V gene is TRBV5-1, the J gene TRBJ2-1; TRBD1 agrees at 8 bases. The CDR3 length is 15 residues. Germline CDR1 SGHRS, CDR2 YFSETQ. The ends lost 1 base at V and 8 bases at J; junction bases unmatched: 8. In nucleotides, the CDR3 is TGCGCCAGCAGCTTGCCCCGACAGGGGTCCCATGAGCAGTTCTTC. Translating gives CASSLPRQGSHEQFF. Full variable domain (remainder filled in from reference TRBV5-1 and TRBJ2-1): KAGVTQTPRYLIKTRGQQVTLSCSPISGHRSVSWYQQTPGQGLQFLFEYFSETQRNKGNFPGRFSGRQFSNSRSEMNVSTLELGDSALYLCASSLPRQGSHEQFFGPGTRLTVL.

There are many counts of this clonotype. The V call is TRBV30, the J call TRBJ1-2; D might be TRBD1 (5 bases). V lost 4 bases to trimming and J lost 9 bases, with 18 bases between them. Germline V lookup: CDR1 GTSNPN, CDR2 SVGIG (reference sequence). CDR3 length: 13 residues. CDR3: CAWKNRQAGSYTF. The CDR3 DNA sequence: TGTGCCTGGAAGAACAGGCAGGCCGGCAGCTACACCTTC.

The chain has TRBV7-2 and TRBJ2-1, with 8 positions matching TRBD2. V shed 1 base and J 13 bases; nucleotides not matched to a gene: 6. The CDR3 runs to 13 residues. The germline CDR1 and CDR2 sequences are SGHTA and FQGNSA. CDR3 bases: TGTGCCAGCAGCTTAGTCGGTCTAGCGGGTCAGTTCTTC. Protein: CASSLVGLAGQFF.

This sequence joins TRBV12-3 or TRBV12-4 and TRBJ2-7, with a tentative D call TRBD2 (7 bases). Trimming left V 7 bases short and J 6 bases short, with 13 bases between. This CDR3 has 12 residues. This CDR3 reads CASKQGLSEQYF. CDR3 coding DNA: TGTGCCAGCAAACAGGGACTAAGCGAGCAGTACTTC.

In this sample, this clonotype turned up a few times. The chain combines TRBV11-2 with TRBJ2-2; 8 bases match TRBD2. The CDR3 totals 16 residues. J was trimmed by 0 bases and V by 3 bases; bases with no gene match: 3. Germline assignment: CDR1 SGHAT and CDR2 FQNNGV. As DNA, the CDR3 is TGTGCCAGCAGCTTGGGCGGGGGGACGAACACCGGGGAGCTGTTTTTT. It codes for CASSLGGGTNTGELFF.

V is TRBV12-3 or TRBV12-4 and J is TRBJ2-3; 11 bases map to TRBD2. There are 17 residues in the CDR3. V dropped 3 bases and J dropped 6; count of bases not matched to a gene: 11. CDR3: CASSFQGTSGRQDTQYF. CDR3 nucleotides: TGTGCCAGCAGTTTTCAAGGGACTAGCGGTCGGCAGGATACGCAGTATTTT.